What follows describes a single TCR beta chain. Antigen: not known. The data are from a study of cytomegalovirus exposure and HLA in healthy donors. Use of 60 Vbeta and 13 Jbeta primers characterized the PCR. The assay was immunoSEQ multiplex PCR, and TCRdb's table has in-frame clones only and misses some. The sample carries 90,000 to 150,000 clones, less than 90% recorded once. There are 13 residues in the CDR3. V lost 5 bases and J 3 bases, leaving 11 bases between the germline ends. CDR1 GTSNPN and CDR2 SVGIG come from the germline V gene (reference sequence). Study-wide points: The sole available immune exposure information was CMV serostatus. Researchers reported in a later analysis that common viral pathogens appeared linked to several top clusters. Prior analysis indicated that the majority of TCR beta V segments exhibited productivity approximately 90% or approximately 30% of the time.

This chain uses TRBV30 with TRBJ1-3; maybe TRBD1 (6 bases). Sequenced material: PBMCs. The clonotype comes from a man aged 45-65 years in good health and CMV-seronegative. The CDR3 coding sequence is TGTGCCTGGGTGGGGGCAGGTGGAAACACCATATATTTT. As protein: CAWVGAGGNTIYF.